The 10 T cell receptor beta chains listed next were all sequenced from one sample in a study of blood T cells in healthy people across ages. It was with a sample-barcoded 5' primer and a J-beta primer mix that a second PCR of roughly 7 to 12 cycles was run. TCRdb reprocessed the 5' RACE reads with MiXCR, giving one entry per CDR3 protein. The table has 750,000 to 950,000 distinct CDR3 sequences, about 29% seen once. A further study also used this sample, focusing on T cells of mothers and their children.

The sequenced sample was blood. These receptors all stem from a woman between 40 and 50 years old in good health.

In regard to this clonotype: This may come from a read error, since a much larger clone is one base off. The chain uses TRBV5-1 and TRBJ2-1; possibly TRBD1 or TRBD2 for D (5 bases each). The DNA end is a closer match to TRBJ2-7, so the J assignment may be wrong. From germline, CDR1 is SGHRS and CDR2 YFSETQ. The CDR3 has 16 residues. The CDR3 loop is CASSLGSGAGYNEQYF. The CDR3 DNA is TGCGCCAGCAGCTTGGGTTCCGGGGCGGGTTACAATGAGCAGTACTTC.

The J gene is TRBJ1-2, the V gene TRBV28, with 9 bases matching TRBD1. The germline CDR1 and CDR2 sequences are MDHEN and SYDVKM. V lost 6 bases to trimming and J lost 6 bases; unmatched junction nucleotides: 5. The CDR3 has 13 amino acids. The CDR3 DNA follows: TGTGCCAGCAGGGGGGGGACAGGGAATGGCTACACCTTC. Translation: CASRGGTGNGYTF.

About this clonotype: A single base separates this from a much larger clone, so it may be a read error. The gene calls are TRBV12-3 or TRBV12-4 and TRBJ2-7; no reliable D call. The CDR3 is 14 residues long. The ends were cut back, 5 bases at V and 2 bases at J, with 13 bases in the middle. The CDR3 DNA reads TGTGCCAGCAGTGGAGTAGGGCCCGCCTACGAGCAGTACTTC. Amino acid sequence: CASSGVGPAYEQYF.

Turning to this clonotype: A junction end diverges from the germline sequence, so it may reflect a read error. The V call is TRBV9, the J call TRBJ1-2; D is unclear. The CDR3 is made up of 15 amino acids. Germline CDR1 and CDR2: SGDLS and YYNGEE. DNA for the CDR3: TGTGCCAGCAGCCCCACCCTACTTATTAACTATGGCTACATCTTC. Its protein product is CASSPTLLINYGYIF.

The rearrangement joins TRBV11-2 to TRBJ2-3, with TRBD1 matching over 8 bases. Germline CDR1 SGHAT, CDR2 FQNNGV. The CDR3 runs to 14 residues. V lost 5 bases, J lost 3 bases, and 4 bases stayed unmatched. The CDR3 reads CASSIGQGTDTQYF. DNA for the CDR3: TGTGCCAGCAGCATTGGACAGGGAACAGATACGCAGTATTTT.

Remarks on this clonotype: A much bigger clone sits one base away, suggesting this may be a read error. CDR3 sequence: CASSAGAGEQFF. As DNA, the CDR3 is TGTGCCAGCAGCGCCGGGGCGGGAGAGCAGTTCTTC. The gene calls are TRBV9 and TRBJ2-1; D possibly corresponds to TRBD2 (6 bases). The CDR3 totals 12 residues. Trimming took off 3 bases at V and 10 bases at J, with 11 bases between the two ends. The germline gives CDR1 SGDLS, CDR2 YYNGEE.

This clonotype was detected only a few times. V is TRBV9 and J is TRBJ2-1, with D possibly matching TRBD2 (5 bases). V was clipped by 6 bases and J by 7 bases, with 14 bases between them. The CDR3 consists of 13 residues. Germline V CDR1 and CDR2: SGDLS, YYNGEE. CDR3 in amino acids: CASNPTGFNEQFF. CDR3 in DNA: TGTGCCAGCAACCCGACGGGGTTTAATGAGCAGTTCTTC.

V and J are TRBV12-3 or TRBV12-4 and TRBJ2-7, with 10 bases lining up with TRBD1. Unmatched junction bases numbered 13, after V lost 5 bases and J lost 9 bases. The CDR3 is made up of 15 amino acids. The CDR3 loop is CASSPRDRGFSGQYF. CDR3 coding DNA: TGTGCCAGCAGTCCCCGGGACAGGGGCTTTAGTGGGCAGTACTTC.

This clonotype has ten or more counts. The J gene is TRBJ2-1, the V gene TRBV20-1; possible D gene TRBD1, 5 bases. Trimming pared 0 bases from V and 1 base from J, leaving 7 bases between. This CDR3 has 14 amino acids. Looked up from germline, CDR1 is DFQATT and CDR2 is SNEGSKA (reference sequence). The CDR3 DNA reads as TGCAGTGCTAGAGACAGGGATTCCTACAATGAGCAGTTCTTC. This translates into CSARDRDSYNEQFF.

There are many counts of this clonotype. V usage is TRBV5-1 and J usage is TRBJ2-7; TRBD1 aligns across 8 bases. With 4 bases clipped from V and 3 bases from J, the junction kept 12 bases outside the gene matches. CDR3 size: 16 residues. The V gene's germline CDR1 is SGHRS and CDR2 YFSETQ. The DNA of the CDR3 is TGCGCCAGCAGCCCGTTACGACAGGGGCCCCTCTACGAGCAGTACTTC. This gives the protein CASSPLRQGPLYEQYF.